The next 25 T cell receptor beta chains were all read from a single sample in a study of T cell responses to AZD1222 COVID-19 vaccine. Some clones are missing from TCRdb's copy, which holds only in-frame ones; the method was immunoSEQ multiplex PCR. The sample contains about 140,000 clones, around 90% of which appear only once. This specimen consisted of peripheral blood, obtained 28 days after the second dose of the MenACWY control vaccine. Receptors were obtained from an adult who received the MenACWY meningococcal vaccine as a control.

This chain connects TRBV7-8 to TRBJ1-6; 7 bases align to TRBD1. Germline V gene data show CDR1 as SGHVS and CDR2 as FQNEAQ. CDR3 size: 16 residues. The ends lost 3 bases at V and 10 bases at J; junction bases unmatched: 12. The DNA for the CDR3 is TGTGCCAGCAGCTTCAAGCCCGGACAGGAGGACTCACCCCTCCACTTT. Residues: CASSFKPGQEDSPLHF.

CDR3 nucleotides: TGTGCCAGCAGAAGTGGGACAGGGATGTTCTACGAGCAGTACTTC. Translating it yields CASRSGTGMFYEQYF. The chain recombines TRBV28 with TRBJ2-7; TRBD1 agrees at 9 bases. The V gene's germline CDR1 is MDHEN and CDR2 SYDVKM. Unmatched junction bases numbered 9, after V lost 6 bases and J lost 3 bases. The CDR3 is 15 residues long.

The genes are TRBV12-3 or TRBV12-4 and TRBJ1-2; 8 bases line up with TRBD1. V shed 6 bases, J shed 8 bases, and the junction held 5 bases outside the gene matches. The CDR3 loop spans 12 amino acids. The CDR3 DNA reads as TGTGCCAGCAGACTGACAGGGGCCGGCTACACCTTC. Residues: CASRLTGAGYTF.

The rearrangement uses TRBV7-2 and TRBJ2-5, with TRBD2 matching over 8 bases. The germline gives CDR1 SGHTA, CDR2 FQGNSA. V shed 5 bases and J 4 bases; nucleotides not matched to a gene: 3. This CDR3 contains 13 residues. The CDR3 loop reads CASSPGTRETQYF. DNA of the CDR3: TGTGCCAGCAGCCCGGGGACTAGAGAGACCCAGTACTTC.

CDR3 in DNA: TGTGCCAGCAGGGCCGACGGGGGCCAGGAGTACTTC. Translated, it gives CASRADGGQEYF. The V and J genes are TRBV6-5 and TRBJ2-7; the D call may be TRBD1 or TRBD2 (6 bases each). This CDR3 is 12 amino acids long. Trimming removed 6 bases from V and 11 bases from J, with 17 bases in between. The germline V gene encodes CDR1 MNHEY and CDR2 SVGAGI.

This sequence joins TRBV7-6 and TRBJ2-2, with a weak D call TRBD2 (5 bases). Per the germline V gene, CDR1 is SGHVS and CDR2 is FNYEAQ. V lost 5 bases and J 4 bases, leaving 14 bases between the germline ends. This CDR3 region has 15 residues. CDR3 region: CASSPAAGSTGELFF. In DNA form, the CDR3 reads TGTGCCAGCAGCCCAGCGGCGGGTTCCACCGGGGAGCTGTTTTTT.

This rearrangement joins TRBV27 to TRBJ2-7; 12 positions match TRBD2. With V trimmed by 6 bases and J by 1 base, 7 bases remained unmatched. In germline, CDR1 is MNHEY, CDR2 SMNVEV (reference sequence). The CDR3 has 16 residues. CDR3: CASSPSGGAQSYEQYF. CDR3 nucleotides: TGTGCCAGCAGCCCTAGCGGGGGGGCCCAGTCCTACGAGCAGTACTTC.

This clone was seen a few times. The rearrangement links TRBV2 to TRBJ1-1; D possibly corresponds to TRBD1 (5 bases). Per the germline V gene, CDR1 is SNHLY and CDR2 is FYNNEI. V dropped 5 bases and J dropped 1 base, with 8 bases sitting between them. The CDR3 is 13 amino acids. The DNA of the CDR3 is TGTGCCAGCAGTTCCGACAGGAACACTGAAGCTTTCTTT. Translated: CASSSDRNTEAFF.

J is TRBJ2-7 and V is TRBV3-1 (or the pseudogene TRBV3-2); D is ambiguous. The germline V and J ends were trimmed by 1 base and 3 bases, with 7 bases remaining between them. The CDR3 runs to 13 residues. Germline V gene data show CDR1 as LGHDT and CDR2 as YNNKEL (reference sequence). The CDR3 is CASSQVSGYEQYF. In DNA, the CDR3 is TGTGCCAGCAGCCAAGTGTCGGGCTACGAGCAGTACTTC.

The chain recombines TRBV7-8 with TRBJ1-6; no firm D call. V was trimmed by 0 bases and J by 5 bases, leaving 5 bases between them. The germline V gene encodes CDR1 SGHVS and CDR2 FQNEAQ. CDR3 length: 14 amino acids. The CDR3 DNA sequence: TGTGCCAGCAGCTTAGCCGGAAATAATTCACCCCTCCACTTT. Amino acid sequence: CASSLAGNNSPLHF.

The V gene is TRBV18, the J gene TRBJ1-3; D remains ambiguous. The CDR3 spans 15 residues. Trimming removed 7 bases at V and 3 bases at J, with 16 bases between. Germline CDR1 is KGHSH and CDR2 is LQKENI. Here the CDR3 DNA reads TGTGCCAGCTTGCCAGCCGGTGGCTTTGGAAACACCATATATTTT. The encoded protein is CASLPAGGFGNTIYF.

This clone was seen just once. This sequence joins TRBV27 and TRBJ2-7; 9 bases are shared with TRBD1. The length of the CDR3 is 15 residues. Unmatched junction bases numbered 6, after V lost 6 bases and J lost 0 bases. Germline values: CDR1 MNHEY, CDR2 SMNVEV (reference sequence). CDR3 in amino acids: CASRAGTGSSYEQYF. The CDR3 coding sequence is TGTGCCAGCAGAGCCGGGACAGGGAGCTCCTACGAGCAGTACTTC.

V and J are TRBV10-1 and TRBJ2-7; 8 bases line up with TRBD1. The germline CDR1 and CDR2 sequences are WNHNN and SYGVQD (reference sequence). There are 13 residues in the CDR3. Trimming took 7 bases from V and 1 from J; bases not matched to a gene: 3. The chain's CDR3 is CASKGQASYEQYF. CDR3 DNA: TGCGCCAGCAAGGGACAGGCGTCCTACGAGCAGTACTTC.

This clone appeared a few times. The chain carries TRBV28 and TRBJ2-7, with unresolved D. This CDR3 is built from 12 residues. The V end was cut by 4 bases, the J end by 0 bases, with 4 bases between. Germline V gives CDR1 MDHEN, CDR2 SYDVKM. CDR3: CASSWSSYEQYF. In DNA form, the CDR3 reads TGTGCCAGCAGTTGGAGCTCCTACGAGCAGTACTTC.

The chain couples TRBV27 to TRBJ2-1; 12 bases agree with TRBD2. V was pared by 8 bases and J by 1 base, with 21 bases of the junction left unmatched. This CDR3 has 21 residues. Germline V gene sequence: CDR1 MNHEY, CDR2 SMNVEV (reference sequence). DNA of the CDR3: TGTGCCAGCCACCGGACAGGGGTGGCTAGCGGGAGGGCCGGGTCCTACAATGAGCAGTTCTTC. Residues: CASHRTGVASGRAGSYNEQFF.

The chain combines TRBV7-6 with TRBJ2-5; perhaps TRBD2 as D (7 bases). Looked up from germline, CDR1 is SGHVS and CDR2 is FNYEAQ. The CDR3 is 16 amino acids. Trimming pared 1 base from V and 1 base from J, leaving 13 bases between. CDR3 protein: CASSLGAGAAQETQYF. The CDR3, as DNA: TGTGCCAGCAGCTTAGGGGCGGGGGCAGCCCAAGAGACCCAGTACTTC. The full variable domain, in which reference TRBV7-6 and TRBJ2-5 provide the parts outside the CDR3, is GAGVSQSPRYKVTKRGQDVALRCDPISGHVSLYWYRQALGQGPEFLTYFNYEAQQDKSGLPNDRFSAERPEGSISTLTIQRTEQRDSAMYRCASSLGAGAAQETQYFGPGTRLLVL.

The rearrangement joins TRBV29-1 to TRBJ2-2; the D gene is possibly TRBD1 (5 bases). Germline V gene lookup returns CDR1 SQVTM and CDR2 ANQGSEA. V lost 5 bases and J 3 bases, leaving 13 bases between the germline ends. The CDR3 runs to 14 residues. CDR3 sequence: CSVLGQGDTGELFF. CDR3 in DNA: TGCAGCGTTTTGGGTCAGGGTGACACCGGGGAGCTGTTTTTT.

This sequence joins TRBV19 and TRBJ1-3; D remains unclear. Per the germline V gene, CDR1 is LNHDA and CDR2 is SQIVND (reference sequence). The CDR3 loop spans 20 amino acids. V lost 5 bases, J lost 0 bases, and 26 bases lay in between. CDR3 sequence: CASSDRAPSFAIISGNTIYF. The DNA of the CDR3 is TGTGCCAGTAGTGACCGGGCCCCGTCTTTCGCAATCATCTCTGGAAACACCATATATTTT.

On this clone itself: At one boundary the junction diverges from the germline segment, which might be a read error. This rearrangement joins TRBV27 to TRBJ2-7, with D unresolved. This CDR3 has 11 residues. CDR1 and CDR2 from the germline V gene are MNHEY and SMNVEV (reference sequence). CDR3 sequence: CASSLCLFGSF. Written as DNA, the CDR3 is TGTGCCAGCAGTTTGTGTCTCTTCGGTAGCTTC.

The CDR3 loop is CASSLGSNEQYF. The CDR3 coding sequence is TGTGCCAGCAGTTTGGGGTCTAACGAGCAGTACTTC. The chain is built from TRBV28 and TRBJ2-7, with D unresolved. The CDR3 loop spans 12 amino acids. Trimming pared 3 bases from V and 5 bases from J, leaving 8 bases between. CDR1 MDHEN and CDR2 SYDVKM come from the germline V gene.

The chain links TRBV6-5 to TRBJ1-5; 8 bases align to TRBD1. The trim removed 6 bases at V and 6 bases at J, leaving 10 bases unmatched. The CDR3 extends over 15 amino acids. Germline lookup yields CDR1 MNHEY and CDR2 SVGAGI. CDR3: CASSRGQGVGQPQHF. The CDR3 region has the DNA TGTGCCAGCAGCCGTGGACAGGGCGTGGGTCAGCCCCAGCATTTT.

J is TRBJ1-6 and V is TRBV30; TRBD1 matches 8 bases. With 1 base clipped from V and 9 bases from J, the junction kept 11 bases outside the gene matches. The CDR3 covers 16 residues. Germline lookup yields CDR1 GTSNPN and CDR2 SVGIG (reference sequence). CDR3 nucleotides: TGTGCCTGGAGTGCGCAGGGGGCTACTTCCCGTTCACCCCTCCACTTT. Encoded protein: CAWSAQGATSRSPLHF. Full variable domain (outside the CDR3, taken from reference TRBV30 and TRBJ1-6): SQTIHQWPATLVQPVGSPLSLECTVEGTSNPNLYWYRQAAGRGLQLLFYSVGIGQISSEVPQNLSASRPQDRQFILSSKKLLLSDSGFYLCAWSAQGATSRSPLHFGNGTRLTVT.

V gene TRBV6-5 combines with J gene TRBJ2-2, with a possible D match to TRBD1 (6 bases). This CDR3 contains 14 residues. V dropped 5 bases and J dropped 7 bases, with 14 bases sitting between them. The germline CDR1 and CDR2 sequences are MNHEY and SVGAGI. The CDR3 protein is CASSNQGYSGELFF. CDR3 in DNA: TGTGCCAGCAGTAATCAGGGGTATAGCGGGGAGCTGTTTTTT.

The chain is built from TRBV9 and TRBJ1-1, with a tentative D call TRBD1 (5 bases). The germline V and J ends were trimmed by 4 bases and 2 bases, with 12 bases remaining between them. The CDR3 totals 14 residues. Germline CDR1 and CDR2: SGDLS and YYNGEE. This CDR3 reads CASSKGPSNTEAFF. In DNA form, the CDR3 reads TGTGCCAGCAGCAAGGGGCCCTCAAACACTGAAGCTTTCTTT.

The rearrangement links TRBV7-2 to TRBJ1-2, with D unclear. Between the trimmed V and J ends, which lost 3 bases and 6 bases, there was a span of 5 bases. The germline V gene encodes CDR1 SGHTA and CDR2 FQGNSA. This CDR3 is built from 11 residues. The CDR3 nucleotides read TGTGCCAGCAGCTTGAGGGATGGCTACACCTTC. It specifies CASSLRDGYTF.